This T cell receptor (beta chain) comes out of a study of blood T cell repertoires in COVID-19. Background on the study: From the United States, Italy and Spain came samples of acute and convalescent COVID-19.

This CDR3 has 16 amino acids. V shed 4 bases and J 9 bases; nucleotides not matched to a gene: 11. Germline CDR1 reads SGHAT; CDR2 reads FQNNGV. Authors' data handling: Nucleated cell counts were estimated from reference gene primer amplification. TCRdb's copy holds only in-frame clones and misses some; the assay was immunoSEQ multiplex PCR. V, J and clone size derive from that table, while D and trimming were established from the DNA sequence. The profile shows around 45,000 clones, over 70% of them singletons. This chain joins TRBV11-2 and TRBJ2-1, with 11 bases lining up with TRBD2. This sequence originates from a woman of 80 years or more with acute or convalescent COVID-19. Material for sequencing was peripheral blood. CDR3 loop: CASSSGSSGRYGEQFF. The CDR3 coding sequence is TGTGCCAGCAGCTCCGGGTCTAGCGGGAGGTACGGTGAGCAGTTCTTC.